Included here is one T cell receptor (beta chain) sequence, with context. Participant ages covered about 18 to 95 years across 24 US areas. Recovered Cohort 3 donors showed two negative PCRs, clearance, or symptom resolution. The data were obtained in a study of blood T cell repertoires in COVID-19. The germline V gene has CDR1 SSHAT and CDR2 FNYEAQ (reference sequence). CDR3 length: 14 residues. The junction had 4 bases not matched to a gene; V was cut back by 2 bases and J by 5 bases. Original handling: By means of reference gene primer amplification, nucleated cell counts were estimated. TCRdb's table, derived via immunoSEQ multiplex PCR, lists solely in-frame clones and lacks some. The V and J calls and the clone size are those of that table, but D and trimming were determined from the DNA. The sample lists hundreds of thousands of clones, approximately 86% occurring once.

This sequence originates from a woman under 30 who had recovered from COVID-19. Sequenced: PBMCs or T cells enriched from blood (not recorded which). J is TRBJ2-7 and V is TRBV7-7; TRBD1 matches at 9 bases. The CDR3 sequence: CASSLTGGRDEQYF. The CDR3 nucleotides are TGTGCCAGCAGCTTAACAGGGGGCAGGGACGAGCAGTACTTC. Combining the CDR3 with reference TRBV7-7 and TRBJ2-7 gives the whole variable domain GAGVSQSPRYKVTKRGQDVTLRCDPISSHATLYWYQQALGQGPEFLTYFNYEAQPDKSGLPSDRFSAERPEGSISTLTIQRTEQRDSAMYRCASSLTGGRDEQYFGPGTRLTVT.